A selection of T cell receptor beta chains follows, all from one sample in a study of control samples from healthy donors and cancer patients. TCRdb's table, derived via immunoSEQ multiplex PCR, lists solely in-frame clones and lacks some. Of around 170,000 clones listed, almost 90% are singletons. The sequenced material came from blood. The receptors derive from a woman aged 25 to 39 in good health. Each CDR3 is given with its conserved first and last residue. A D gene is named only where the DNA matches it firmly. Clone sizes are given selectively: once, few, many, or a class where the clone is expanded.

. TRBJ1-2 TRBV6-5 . CAGRRTPNYGYTF TGTGCCGGAAGACGGACTCCTAACTATGGCTACACCTTC
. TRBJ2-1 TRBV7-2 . CASSFGQSYNEQFF TGTGCCAGCAGCTTTGGGCAAAGCTACAATGAGCAGTTCTTC
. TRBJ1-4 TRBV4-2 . CASSQDLGSGEKLFF TGTGCCAGCAGCCAAGATTTGGGGAGTGGTGAAAAACTGTTTTTT
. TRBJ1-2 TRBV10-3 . CAISEAGGNGYTF TGTGCCATCAGTGAGGCCGGGGGCAATGGCTACACCTTC
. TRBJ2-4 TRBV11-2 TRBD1 CASSSRTGGDKNIQYF TGTGCCAGCAGCTCACGGACAGGGGGGGACAAAAACATTCAGTACTTC
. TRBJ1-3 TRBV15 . CATSRDHAGAVSGNTIYF TGTGCCACCAGCAGAGATCACGCAGGGGCTGTCTCTGGAAACACCATATATTTT
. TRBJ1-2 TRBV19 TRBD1 CASNTGTGEYGYTF TGTGCCAGTAATACCGGGACAGGGGAGTATGGCTACACCTTC
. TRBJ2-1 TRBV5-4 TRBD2 CASSPHTGTSGSNEQFF TGTGCCAGCAGCCCACATACCGGGACTAGCGGGAGCAATGAGCAGTTCTTC
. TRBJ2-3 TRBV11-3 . CASSRGQRTDTQYF TGTGCCAGCAGCCGGGGCCAACGCACAGATACGCAGTATTTT
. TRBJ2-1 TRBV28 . CASSLGWRSSYNEQFF TGTGCCAGCAGTTTAGGGTGGCGTAGTTCCTACAATGAGCAGTTCTTC
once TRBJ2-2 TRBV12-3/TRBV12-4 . CASSLDRAGELFF TGTGCCAGCAGTTTGGATCGGGCCGGGGAGCTGTTTTTT
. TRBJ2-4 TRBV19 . CASSPLGTLAKNIQYF TGTGCCAGTAGTCCCTTGGGGACGCTAGCCAAAAACATTCAGTACTTC
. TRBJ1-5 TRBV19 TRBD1 CASNTDRGNQPQHF TGTGCCAGTAACACAGACAGGGGGAATCAGCCCCAGCATTTT
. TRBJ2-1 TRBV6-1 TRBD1 CASSEAYRGSHNEQFF TGTGCCAGCAGTGAAGCTTACAGGGGGTCCCACAATGAGCAGTTCTTC
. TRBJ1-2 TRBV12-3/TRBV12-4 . CASSHRENYGYTF TGTGCCAGCAGTCACAGGGAGAACTATGGCTACACCTTC
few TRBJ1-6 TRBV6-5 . CASSSNSPLHF TGTGCCAGCAGCTCTAATTCACCCCTCCACTTT
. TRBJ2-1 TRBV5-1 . CASSLGLGSAYNEQFF TGCGCCAGCAGCTTGGGGTTGGGGTCCGCCTACAATGAGCAGTTCTTC
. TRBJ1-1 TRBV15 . CATSRGQIIRTNTEAFF TGTGCCACCAGCAGAGGCCAGATCATTCGAACGAACACTGAAGCTTTCTTT
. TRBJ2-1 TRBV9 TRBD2 CASSPQTSGRYNEQFF TGTGCCAGCAGCCCTCAGACTAGCGGGCGGTACAATGAGCAGTTCTTC
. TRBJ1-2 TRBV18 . CASSPRSTANYGYTF TGTGCCAGCTCACCACGAAGTACAGCTAACTATGGCTACACCTTC
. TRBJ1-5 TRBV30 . CAWGATGSNQPQHF TGTGCCTGGGGCGCGACAGGAAGCAATCAGCCCCAGCATTTT
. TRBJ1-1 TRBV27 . CASSFISAPEAFF TGTGCCAGCAGTTTTATAAGCGCACCTGAAGCTTTCTTT
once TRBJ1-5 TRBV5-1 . CASSPDNPLNQPQHF TGCGCCAGCAGCCCGGATAACCCCCTCAATCAGCCCCAGCATTTT
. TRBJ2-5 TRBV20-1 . CSASSRETQYF TGCAGTGCTTCATCTCGGGAGACCCAGTACTTC
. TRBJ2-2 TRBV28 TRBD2 CASSFLREGAGELFF TGTGCCAGCAGTTTTTTACGGGAGGGAGCCGGGGAGCTGTTTTTT
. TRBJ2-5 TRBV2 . CASSEGSGSSQETQYF TGTGCCAGCAGTGAAGGCTCAGGTTCTAGCCAAGAGACCCAGTACTTC
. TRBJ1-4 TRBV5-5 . CASSLATGGRDEKLFF TGTGCCAGCAGCTTGGCCACCGGGGGCAGAGATGAAAAACTGTTTTTT
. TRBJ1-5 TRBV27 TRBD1 CASSLSVRDRGSRNQPQHF TGTGCCAGCAGTTTATCGGTCCGGGACAGGGGGAGTCGCAATCAGCCCCAGCATTTT
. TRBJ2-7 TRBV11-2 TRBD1 CASSTGTGLYF TGTGCCAGCAGCACCGGGACAGGGTTGTACTTC
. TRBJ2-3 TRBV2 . CASSYRTITDTQYF TGTGCCAGCAGCTACAGGACTATCACAGATACGCAGTATTTT
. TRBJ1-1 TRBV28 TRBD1 CASTRTGEPTEAFF TGTGCCAGCACCCGGACAGGGGAGCCCACTGAAGCTTTCTTT
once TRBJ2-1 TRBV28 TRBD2 CASSLSSGRYNEQFF TGTGCCAGCAGTTTAAGTAGCGGGAGGTACAATGAGCAGTTCTTC
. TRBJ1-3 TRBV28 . CASSLTGRALGNTIYF TGTGCCAGCAGTTTAACGGGTCGAGCTCTTGGAAACACCATATATTTT
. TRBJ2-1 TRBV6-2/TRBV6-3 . CASSRMVNEQFF TGTGCCAGCAGCAGAATGGTTAATGAGCAGTTCTTC
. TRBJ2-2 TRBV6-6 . CASLGGPLNTGELFF TGTGCCAGCCTGGGTGGGCCCTTGAACACCGGGGAGCTGTTTTTT
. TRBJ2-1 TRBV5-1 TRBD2 CASSLGTGTSGSNEQFF TGCGCCAGCAGCTTGGGCACCGGGACTAGCGGGAGCAATGAGCAGTTCTTC
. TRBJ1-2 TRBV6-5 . CASVVKGWADGYTF TGTGCCAGCGTGGTTAAGGGGTGGGCGGATGGCTACACCTTC
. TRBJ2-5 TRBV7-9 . CASSVQETQYF TGTGCCAGCAGCGTCCAAGAGACCCAGTACTTC
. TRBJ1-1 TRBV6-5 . CASRRPGRVNTEAFF TGTGCCAGCAGAAGACCAGGACGGGTAAACACTGAAGCTTTCTTT
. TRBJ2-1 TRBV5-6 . CASSYSWAEQFF TGTGCCAGCAGCTACTCGTGGGCAGAGCAGTTCTTC
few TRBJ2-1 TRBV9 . CASSVVTGGDEQFF TGTGCCAGCAGCGTAGTTACGGGGGGCGATGAGCAGTTCTTC
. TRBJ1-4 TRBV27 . CASSSTPRGGEKLFF TGTGCCAGCAGTTCCACCCCCAGGGGTGGAGAAAAACTGTTTTTT
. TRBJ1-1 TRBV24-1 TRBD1 CATSDATGVPTEAFF TGTGCCACCAGTGATGCTACAGGGGTTCCCACTGAAGCTTTCTTT
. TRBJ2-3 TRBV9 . CASSVESEPTDTQYF TGTGCCAGCAGCGTAGAGAGCGAACCCACAGATACGCAGTATTTT
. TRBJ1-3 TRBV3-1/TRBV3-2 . CASSQAGNTIYF TGTGCCAGCAGCCAAGCGGGAAACACCATATATTTT
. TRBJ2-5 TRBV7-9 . CASSPLGRYETQYF TGTGCCAGCAGCCCATTAGGTAGGTATGAGACCCAGTACTTC
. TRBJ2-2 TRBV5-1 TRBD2 CASSPYTSGSLTGELFF TGCGCCAGCAGCCCTTACACTAGCGGGAGTTTGACCGGGGAGCTGTTTTTT
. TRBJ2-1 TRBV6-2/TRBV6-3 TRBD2 CASSPGLAGGNEQFF TGTGCCAGCAGCCCCGGACTAGCGGGGGGGAATGAGCAGTTCTTC
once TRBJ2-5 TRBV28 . CATLGSAETQYF TGTGCCACCTTAGGGTCGGCGGAGACCCAGTACTTC
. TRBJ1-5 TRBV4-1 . CASSLSSSNQPQHF TGCGCCAGCAGCCTTTCATCTAGCAATCAGCCCCAGCATTTT
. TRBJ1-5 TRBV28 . CASSLETRDNQPQHF TGTGCCAGCAGTTTAGAGACTCGAGATAATCAGCCCCAGCATTTT
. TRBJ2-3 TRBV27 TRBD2 CASQTLAGGGDTQYF TGTGCCAGCCAGACCCTAGCGGGAGGAGGAGATACGCAGTATTTT
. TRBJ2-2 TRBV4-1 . CASSQESLGTGELFF TGCGCCAGCAGCCAAGAGAGCCTGGGGACCGGGGAGCTGTTTTTT
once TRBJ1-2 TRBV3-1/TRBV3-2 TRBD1 CASSHGGRTGYGYTF TGTGCCAGCAGCCATGGTGGGCGGACAGGGTATGGCTACACCTTC
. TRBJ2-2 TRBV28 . CASQGLLPGELFF TGTGCCAGTCAGGGACTCCTCCCGGGGGAGCTGTTTTTT
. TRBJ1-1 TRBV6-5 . CASRAGINTEAFF TGTGCCAGCAGGGCCGGGATTAACACTGAAGCTTTCTTT
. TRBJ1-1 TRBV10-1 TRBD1 CASFSGLDRAIEAFF TGCGCCAGCTTCTCTGGTCTCGACAGGGCTATTGAAGCTTTCTTT
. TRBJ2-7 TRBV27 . CASSFGPSYEQYF TGTGCCAGCAGTTTCGGCCCCTCCTACGAGCAGTACTTC
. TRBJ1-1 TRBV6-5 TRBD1 CASSYSGGTANTEAFF TGTGCCAGCAGTTACTCGGGCGGGACAGCGAACACTGAAGCTTTCTTT